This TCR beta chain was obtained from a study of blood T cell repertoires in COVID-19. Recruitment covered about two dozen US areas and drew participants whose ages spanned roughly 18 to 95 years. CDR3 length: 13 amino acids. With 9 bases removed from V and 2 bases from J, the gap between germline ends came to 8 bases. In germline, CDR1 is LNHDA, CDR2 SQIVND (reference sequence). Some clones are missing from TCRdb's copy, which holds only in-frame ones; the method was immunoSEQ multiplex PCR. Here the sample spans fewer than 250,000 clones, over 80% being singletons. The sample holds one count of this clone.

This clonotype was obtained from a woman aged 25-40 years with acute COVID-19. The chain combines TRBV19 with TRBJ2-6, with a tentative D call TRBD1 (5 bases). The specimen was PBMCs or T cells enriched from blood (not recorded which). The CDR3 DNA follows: TGTGCCAGCAGGGTTACTGGGGCCAACGTCCTGACTTTC. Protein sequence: CASRVTGANVLTF.